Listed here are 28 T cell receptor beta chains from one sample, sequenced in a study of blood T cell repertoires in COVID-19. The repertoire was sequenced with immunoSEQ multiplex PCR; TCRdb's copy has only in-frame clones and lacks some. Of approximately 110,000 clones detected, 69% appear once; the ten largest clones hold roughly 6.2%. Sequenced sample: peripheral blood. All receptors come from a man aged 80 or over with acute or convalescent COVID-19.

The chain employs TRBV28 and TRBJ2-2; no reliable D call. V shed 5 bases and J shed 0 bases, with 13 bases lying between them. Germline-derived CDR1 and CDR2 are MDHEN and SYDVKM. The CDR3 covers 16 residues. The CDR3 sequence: CASSPHLFANTGELFF. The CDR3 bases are TGTGCCAGCAGTCCCCACTTGTTCGCGAACACCGGGGAGCTGTTTTTT.

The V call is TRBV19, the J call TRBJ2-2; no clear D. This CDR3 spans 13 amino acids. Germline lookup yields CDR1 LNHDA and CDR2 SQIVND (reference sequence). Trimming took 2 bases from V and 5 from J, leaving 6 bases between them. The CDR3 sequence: CASSIPPTGELFF. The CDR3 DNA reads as TGTGCCAGTAGTATACCCCCTACCGGGGAGCTGTTTTTT.

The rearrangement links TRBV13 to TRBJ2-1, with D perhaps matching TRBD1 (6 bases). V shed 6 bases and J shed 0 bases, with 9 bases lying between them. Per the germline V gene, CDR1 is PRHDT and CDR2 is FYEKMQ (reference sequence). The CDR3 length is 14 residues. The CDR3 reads CASSSQGSYNEQFF. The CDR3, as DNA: TGTGCCAGCAGTTCACAGGGCTCCTACAATGAGCAGTTCTTC.

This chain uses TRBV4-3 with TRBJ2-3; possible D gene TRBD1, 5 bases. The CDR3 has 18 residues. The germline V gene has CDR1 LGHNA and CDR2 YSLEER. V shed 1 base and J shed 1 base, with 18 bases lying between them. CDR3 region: CASSQGQFHVSGTDTQYF. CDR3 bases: TGCGCCAGCAGCCAAGGACAGTTCCATGTCTCCGGCACAGATACGCAGTATTTT.

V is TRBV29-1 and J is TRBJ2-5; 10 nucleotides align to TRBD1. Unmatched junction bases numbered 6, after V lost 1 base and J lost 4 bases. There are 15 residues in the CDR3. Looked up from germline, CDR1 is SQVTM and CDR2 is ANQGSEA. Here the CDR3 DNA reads TGCAGCGTTGAAGCCCCGGACAGGGGGGGAGAGACCCAGTACTTC. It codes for CSVEAPDRGGETQYF.

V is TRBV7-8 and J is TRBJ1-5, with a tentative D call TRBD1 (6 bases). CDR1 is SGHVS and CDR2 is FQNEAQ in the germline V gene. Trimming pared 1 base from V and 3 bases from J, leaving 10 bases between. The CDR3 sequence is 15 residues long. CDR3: CASSLEWDINQPQHF. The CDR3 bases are TGTGCCAGCAGCTTAGAGTGGGACATCAATCAGCCCCAGCATTTT.

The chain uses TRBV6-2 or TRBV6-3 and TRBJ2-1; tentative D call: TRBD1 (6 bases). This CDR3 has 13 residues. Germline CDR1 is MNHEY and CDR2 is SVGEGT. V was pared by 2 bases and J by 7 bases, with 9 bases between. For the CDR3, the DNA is TGTGCCAGCAGTTACGACAGGTTTAATGAGCAGTTCTTC. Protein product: CASSYDRFNEQFF.

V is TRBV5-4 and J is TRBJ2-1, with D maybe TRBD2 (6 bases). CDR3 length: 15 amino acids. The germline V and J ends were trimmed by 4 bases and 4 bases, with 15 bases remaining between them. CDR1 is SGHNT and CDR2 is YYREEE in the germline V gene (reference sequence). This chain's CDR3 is CASSLNRDFYNEQFF. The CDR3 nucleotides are TGTGCCAGCAGCCTTAACCGGGACTTTTACAATGAGCAGTTCTTC.

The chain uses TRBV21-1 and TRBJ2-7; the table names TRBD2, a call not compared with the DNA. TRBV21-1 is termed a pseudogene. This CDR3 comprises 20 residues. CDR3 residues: CASSTPKAGLADKKNYEQYF. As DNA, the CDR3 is TGTGCCAGCAGCACTCCAAAGGCGGGACTAGCGGATAAGAAGAACTACGAGCAGTACTTC.

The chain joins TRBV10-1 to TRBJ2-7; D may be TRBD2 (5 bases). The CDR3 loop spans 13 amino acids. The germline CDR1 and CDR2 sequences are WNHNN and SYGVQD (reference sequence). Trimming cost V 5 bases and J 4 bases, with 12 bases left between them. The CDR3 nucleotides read TGCGCCAGCAGTCGTGGACTTCAGTACGAGCAGTACTTC. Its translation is CASSRGLQYEQYF.

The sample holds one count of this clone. The CDR3 sequence: CASSQEGRVLFF. The CDR3 nucleotides read TGTGCCAGCAGCCAAGAGGGCAGGGTGCTGTTTTTT. The rearrangement links TRBV3-1 (or the pseudogene TRBV3-2) to TRBJ1-4; D perhaps matches TRBD1 (5 bases). Trimming removed 0 bases from V and 14 bases from J, with 10 bases in between. Germline V gene data show CDR1 as LGHDT and CDR2 as YNNKEL (reference sequence). The CDR3 has 12 residues.

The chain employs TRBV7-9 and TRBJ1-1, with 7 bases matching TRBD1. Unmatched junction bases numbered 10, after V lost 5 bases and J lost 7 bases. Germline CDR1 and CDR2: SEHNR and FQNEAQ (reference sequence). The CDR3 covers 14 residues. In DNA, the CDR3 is TGTGCCAGCAGCATGGGGACAGAGTCCCTTGAAGCTTTCTTT. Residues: CASSMGTESLEAFF.

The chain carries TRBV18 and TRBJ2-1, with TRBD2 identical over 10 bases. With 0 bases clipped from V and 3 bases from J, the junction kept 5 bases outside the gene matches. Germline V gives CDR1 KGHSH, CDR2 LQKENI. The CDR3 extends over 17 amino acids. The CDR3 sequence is CASSPPQLAGLYNEQFF. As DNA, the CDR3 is TGTGCCAGCTCACCACCTCAACTAGCGGGACTCTACAATGAGCAGTTCTTC. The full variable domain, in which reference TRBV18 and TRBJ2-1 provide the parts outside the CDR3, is NAGVMQNPRHLVRRRGQEARLRCSPMKGHSHVYWYRQLPEEGLKFMVYLQKENIIDESGMPKERFSAEFPKEGPSILRIQQVVRGDSAAYFCASSPPQLAGLYNEQFFGPGTRLTVL.

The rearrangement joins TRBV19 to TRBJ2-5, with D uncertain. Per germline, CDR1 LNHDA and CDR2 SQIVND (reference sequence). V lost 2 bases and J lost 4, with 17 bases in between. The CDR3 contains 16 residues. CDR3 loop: CASSINSWQVRETQYF. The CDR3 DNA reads TGTGCCAGTAGTATAAATAGTTGGCAGGTTCGAGAGACCCAGTACTTC. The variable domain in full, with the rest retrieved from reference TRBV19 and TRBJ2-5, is DGGITQSPKYLFRKEGQNVTLSCEQNLNHDAMYWYRQDPGQGLRLIYYSQIVNDFQKGDIAEGYSVSREKKESFPLTVTSAQKNPTAFYLCASSINSWQVRETQYFGPGTRLLVL.

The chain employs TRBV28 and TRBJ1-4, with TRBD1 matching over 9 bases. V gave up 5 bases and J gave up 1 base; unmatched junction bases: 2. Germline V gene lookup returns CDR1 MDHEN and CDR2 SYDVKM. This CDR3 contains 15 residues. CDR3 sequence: CASSVTGGTNEKLFF. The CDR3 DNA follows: TGTGCCAGCAGTGTGACAGGGGGAACTAATGAAAAACTGTTTTTT.

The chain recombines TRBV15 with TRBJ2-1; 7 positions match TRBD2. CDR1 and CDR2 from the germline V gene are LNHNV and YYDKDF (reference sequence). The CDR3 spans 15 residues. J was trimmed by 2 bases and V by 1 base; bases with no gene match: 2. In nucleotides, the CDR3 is TGTGCCACCAGCAGAGGGGGGAGGGCCTACAATGAGCAGTTCTTC. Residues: CATSRGGRAYNEQFF.

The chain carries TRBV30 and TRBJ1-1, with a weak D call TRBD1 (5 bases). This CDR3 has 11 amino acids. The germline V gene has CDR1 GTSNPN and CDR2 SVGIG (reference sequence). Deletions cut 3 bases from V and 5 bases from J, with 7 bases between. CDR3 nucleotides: TGTGCCTGGAGCCAGGGAACTGAAGCTTTCTTT. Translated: CAWSQGTEAFF.

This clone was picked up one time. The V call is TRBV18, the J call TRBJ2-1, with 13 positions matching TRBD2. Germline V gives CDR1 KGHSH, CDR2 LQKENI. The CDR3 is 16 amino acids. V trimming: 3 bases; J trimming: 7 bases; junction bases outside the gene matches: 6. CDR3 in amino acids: CASSPSLAGGPNEQFF. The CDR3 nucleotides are TGTGCCAGCTCACCTTCACTAGCGGGAGGGCCTAATGAGCAGTTCTTC.

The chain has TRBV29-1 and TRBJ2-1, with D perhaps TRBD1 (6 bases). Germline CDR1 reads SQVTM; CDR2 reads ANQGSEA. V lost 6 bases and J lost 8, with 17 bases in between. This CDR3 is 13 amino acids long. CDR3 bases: TGCAGCGTCTTGGGGGCCCGTAGAGATGAGCAGTTCTTC. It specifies CSVLGARRDEQFF.

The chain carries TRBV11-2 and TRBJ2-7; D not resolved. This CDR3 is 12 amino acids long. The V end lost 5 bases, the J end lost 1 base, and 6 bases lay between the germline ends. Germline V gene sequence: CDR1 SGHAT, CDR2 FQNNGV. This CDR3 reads CASSLSSYEQYF. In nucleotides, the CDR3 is TGTGCCAGCAGCCTTAGTTCCTACGAGCAGTACTTC.

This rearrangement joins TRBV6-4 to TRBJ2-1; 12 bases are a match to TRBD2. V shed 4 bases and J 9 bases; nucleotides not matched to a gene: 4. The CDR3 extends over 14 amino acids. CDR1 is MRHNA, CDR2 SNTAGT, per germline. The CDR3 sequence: CASSGTSGAGEQFF. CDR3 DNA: TGTGCCAGCAGTGGGACTAGCGGGGCTGGTGAGCAGTTCTTC.

CDR3 bases: TGTGCCACCAGCAGAGACGGACAGGGGGCCGAAGGCTACACCTTC. Translated, it gives CATSRDGQGAEGYTF. J is TRBJ1-2 and V is TRBV15; TRBD1 matches 11 bases. Unmatched junction bases numbered 5, after V lost 0 bases and J lost 8 bases. The CDR3 length is 15 residues. Germline CDR1 is LNHNV and CDR2 is YYDKDF (reference sequence).

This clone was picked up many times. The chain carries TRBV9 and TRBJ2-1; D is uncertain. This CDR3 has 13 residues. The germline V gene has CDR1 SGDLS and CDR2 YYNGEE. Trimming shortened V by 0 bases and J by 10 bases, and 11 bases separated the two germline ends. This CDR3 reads CASSVGVRSEQFF. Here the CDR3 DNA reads TGTGCCAGCAGCGTAGGTGTTCGGTCCGAGCAGTTCTTC. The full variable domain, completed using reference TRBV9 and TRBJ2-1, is DSGVTQTPKHLITATGQRVTLRCSPRSGDLSVYWYQQSLDQGLQFLIQYYNGEERAKGNILERFSAQQFPDLHSELNLSSLELGDSALYFCASSVGVRSEQFFGPGTRLTVL.

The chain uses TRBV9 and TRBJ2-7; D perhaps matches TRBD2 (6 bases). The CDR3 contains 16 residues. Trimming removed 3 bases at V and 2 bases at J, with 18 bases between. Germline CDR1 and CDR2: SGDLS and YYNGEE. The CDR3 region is CASSALGGSGPYEQYF. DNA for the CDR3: TGTGCCAGCAGCGCCCTGGGAGGTAGCGGTCCCTACGAGCAGTACTTC.

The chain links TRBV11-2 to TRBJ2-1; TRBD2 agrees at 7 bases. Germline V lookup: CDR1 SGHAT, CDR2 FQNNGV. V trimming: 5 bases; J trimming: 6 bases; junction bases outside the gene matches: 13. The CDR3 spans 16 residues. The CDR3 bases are TGTGCCAGCAGCCGTTTTTCTGCGGCGGGAGTCAATGAGCAGTTCTTC. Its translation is CASSRFSAAGVNEQFF.

The CDR3 DNA reads TGTGCCAGCAGTGATTCTTACGAGCAGTACTTC. Residues: CASSDSYEQYF. This chain links TRBV2 with TRBJ2-7; D remains ambiguous. Germline lookup yields CDR1 SNHLY and CDR2 FYNNEI. Trimming removed 3 bases from V and 4 bases from J, with 4 bases in between. CDR3 length equals 11 residues. The whole variable domain, filled in from reference TRBV2 and TRBJ2-7, reads EPEVTQTPSHQVTQMGQEVILRCVPISNHLYFYWYRQILGQKVEFLVSFYNNEISEKSEIFDDQFSVERPDGSNFTLKIRSTKLEDSAMYFCASSDSYEQYFGPGTRLTVT.

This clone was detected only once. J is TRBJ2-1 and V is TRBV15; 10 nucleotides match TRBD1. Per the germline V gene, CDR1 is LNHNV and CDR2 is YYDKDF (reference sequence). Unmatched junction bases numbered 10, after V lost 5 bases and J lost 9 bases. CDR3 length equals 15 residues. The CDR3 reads CATSPEDRGVGEQFF. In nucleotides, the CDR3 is TGTGCCACCAGCCCGGAGGACAGGGGGGTCGGTGAGCAGTTCTTC.

CDR3 in DNA: TGTGCCAGTATCTACAGGGCGAGCTCTGGAAACACCATATATTTT. This translates into CASIYRASSGNTIYF. The chain joins TRBV2 to TRBJ1-3; D possibly corresponds to TRBD1 (6 bases). CDR3 length: 15 amino acids. CDR1 and CDR2 (germline): SNHLY, FYNNEI. The V end was cut by 9 bases, the J end by 0 bases, with 15 bases between.